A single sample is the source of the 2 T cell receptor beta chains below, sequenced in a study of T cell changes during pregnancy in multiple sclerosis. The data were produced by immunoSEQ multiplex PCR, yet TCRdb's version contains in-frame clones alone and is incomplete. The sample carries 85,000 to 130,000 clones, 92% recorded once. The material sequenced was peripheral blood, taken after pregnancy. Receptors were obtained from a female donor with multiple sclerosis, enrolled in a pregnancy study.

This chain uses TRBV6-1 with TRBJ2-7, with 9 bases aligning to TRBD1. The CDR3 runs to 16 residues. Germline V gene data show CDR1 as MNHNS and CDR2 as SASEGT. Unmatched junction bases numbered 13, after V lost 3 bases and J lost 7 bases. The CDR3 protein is CASSDPTGTGRWEQYF. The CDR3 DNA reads TGTGCCAGCAGTGATCCTACCGGGACAGGGCGCTGGGAGCAGTACTTC.

The CDR3 bases are TGTGCCAGCAGCGTAAGAGTAGCGGGAGGATTAGATGAGCAGTTCTTC. Protein sequence: CASSVRVAGGLDEQFF. The genes are TRBV9 and TRBJ2-1; 10 bases align to TRBD2. Germline V gene lookup returns CDR1 SGDLS and CDR2 YYNGEE. This CDR3 contains 16 residues. With V trimmed by 1 base and J by 8 bases, 9 bases remained unmatched.